These 22 T cell receptor beta chains came from one sample sequenced in a study of blood T cell repertoires in COVID-19. Assay: immunoSEQ multiplex PCR; the TCRdb copy retains only in-frame clones and omits some. The sample includes 150,000 to 200,000 clones, about 91% of them seen just once. The material sequenced was PBMCs or T cells enriched from blood (not recorded which). The receptor set was obtained from a woman younger than 35 who had recovered from COVID-19.

A few counts support this clone. The chain joins TRBV7-9 to TRBJ2-1, with D uncertain. The ends were cut back, 3 bases at V and 0 bases at J, with 3 bases in the middle. The germline V gene encodes CDR1 SEHNR and CDR2 FQNEAQ (reference sequence). There are 13 residues in the CDR3. Here the CDR3 reads CASSLSSYNEQFF. For the CDR3, the DNA is TGTGCCAGCAGCTTGAGCTCCTACAATGAGCAGTTCTTC.

This sequence joins TRBV11-2 and TRBJ2-7, with 9 nucleotides matching TRBD2. This CDR3 is built from 15 residues. Germline V gene lookup returns CDR1 SGHAT and CDR2 FQNNGV. J gave up 3 bases and V 1 base, and 4 bases lay outside the gene matches. The CDR3 region has the DNA TGTGCCAGCAGCTTAGCAAGGACTAGCGTCTACGAGCAGTACTTC. Protein: CASSLARTSVYEQYF.

V usage is TRBV28 and J usage is TRBJ2-7, with TRBD1 matching over 9 bases. The CDR3 consists of 12 residues. CDR1 is MDHEN and CDR2 is SYDVKM in the germline V gene. With 11 bases clipped from V and 5 bases from J, the junction kept 7 bases outside the gene matches. CDR3 sequence (DNA): TGTGCCTGCGGACAGGGGTTCAACGAGCAGTACTTC. Its protein product is CACGQGFNEQYF.

The rearrangement joins TRBV7-9 to TRBJ1-1; D perhaps matches TRBD1 (6 bases). Germline CDR1 and CDR2: SEHNR and FQNEAQ (reference sequence). Trimming pared 8 bases from V and 1 base from J, leaving 11 bases between. The CDR3 is made up of 13 amino acids. The CDR3 DNA follows: TGTGCCAGCCAGGGGTTGTCGAACACTGAAGCTTTCTTT. Translating gives CASQGLSNTEAFF.

The chain links TRBV5-1 to TRBJ2-7; the D gene is possibly TRBD2 (6 bases). The CDR3 loop spans 16 amino acids. Germline-derived CDR1 and CDR2 are SGHRS and YFSETQ. Trimming cost V 4 bases and J 7 bases, with 24 bases left between them. CDR3 protein: CASSPGGGTEGREQYF. The CDR3 DNA is TGCGCCAGCAGCCCCGGAGGCGGCACGGAAGGGAGGGAGCAGTACTTC.

V usage is TRBV10-3 and J usage is TRBJ2-3, with 7 bases lining up with TRBD2. The CDR3 has 13 residues. V was clipped by 6 bases and J by 2 bases; unmatched bases: 2. Germline CDR1 and CDR2: ENHRY and SYGVKD. CDR3 sequence: CAIRGLVTDTQYF. The DNA for the CDR3 is TGTGCCATCAGAGGACTAGTCACAGATACGCAGTATTTT.

V is TRBV6-2 or TRBV6-3 and J is TRBJ1-2; TRBD1 matches at 7 bases. Trimming took 4 bases from V and 4 from J; bases not matched to a gene: 12. The CDR3 spans 16 residues. Germline assignment: CDR1 MNHEY and CDR2 SVGEGT. The CDR3 here is CASSSIGGQTFYGYTF. DNA of the CDR3: TGTGCCAGCAGTTCCATTGGGGGACAGACCTTCTATGGCTACACCTTC.

This clone appeared a few times. This CDR3 reads CASSWDRGPSRGTYEQYF. CDR3 DNA sequence: TGCGCCAGCAGCTGGGACAGGGGGCCTAGCCGAGGAACCTACGAGCAGTACTTC. This rearrangement joins TRBV5-1 to TRBJ2-7; 12 nucleotides agree with TRBD1. The CDR3 sequence is 18 residues long. Germline V gene data show CDR1 as SGHRS and CDR2 as YFSETQ. V was clipped by 3 bases and J by 2 bases; unmatched bases: 12. The whole variable domain, remainder taken from reference TRBV5-1 and TRBJ2-7, is KAGVTQTPRYLIKTRGQQVTLSCSPISGHRSVSWYQQTPGQGLQFLFEYFSETQRNKGNFPGRFSGRQFSNSRSEMNVSTLELGDSALYLCASSWDRGPSRGTYEQYFGPGTRLTVT.

The sample holds a few counts of this clone. The chain is built from TRBV7-2 and TRBJ1-2; 9 nucleotides agree with TRBD1. Trimming removed 4 bases from V and 4 bases from J; junction bases left unmatched: 1. CDR3 size: 13 residues. CDR1 is SGHTA and CDR2 is FQGNSA in the germline V gene. The CDR3 sequence: CASSSTGGYGYTF. The CDR3 DNA sequence: TGTGCCAGCAGCTCGACAGGGGGCTATGGCTACACCTTC.

The rearrangement uses TRBV5-6 and TRBJ2-7; 8 bases are a match to TRBD1. CDR1 and CDR2 (germline): SGHDT, YYEEEE. The V segment lost 2 bases and the J segment 7 bases; nucleotides outside the gene matches: 11. The CDR3 consists of 15 residues. The CDR3 DNA reads as TGTGCCAGCAGCTTTTTGGACAGGGTGTCCTTGGAGCAGTACTTC. Its protein product is CASSFLDRVSLEQYF.

This clone was seen only once. The genes are TRBV23-1 and TRBJ1-6; no definite D call. TRBV23-1 qualifies as an ORF whose function is uncertain. The ends were cut back, 10 bases at V and 5 bases at J, with 21 bases in the middle. The CDR3 sequence is 16 residues long. The CDR3 reads CATIWPLSKNNSPLHF. The CDR3 bases are TGCGCCACCATTTGGCCCCTCTCCAAAAATAATTCACCCCTCCACTTT.

The gene calls are TRBV20-1 and TRBJ2-7; 7 nucleotides match TRBD1. CDR1 and CDR2 (germline): DFQATT, SNEGSKA (reference sequence). The V and J ends lost 3 bases and 4 bases, in that order; junction bases with no gene match: 3. The CDR3 contains 12 residues. The CDR3 DNA reads as TGCAGTGCTAGTTCCAGGGGGTACGAGCAGTACTTC. It translates to CSASSRGYEQYF.

CDR3 protein: CAIRDPGDRESGNTIYF. The CDR3 bases are TGTGCCATCAGGGACCCGGGGGATCGGGAATCTGGAAACACCATATATTTT. The V call is TRBV10-3, the J call TRBJ1-3; weak D call: TRBD1 (5 bases). Germline CDR1 is ENHRY and CDR2 is SYGVKD. With 6 bases removed from V and 1 base from J, the gap between germline ends came to 19 bases. The CDR3 has 17 residues.

This clone was observed once. The CDR3 region has the DNA TGTGCCAGTAAGACAGGTTTCTATGGCTACACCTTC. Its protein is CASKTGFYGYTF. The gene calls are TRBV19 and TRBJ1-2; weak D call: TRBD1 (6 bases). This CDR3 spans 12 amino acids. The germline V gene encodes CDR1 LNHDA and CDR2 SQIVND (reference sequence). The germline V and J ends were trimmed by 7 bases and 4 bases, with 10 bases remaining between them.

In DNA, the CDR3 is TGTGCCAGTAGTTTACAGCCTGACTATGGCTACACCTTC. The encoded protein is CASSLQPDYGYTF. The genes are TRBV19 and TRBJ1-2; D is uncertain. The V end was cut by 5 bases, the J end by 3 bases, with 10 bases between. Germline CDR1 reads LNHDA; CDR2 reads SQIVND (reference sequence). The CDR3 spans 13 residues.

This chain uses TRBV12-3 or TRBV12-4 with TRBJ2-5; D is uncertain. This CDR3 spans 13 amino acids. V was trimmed by 2 bases and J by 5 bases, leaving 9 bases between them. CDR3 residues: CASSLTRRETQYF. Written as DNA, the CDR3 is TGTGCCAGCAGTTTAACGAGGCGGGAGACCCAGTACTTC.

The chain recombines TRBV5-8 with TRBJ2-7, with unresolved D. This CDR3 is built from 11 residues. The V gene's germline CDR1 is SGHTS and CDR2 YDEGEE. Between the trimmed V and J ends, which lost 5 bases and 7 bases, there was a span of 10 bases. The CDR3 nucleotides are TGTGCCAGCAGAACAGAGTATGAGCAGTACTTC. Translated, it gives CASRTEYEQYF.

In regard to this clone: One junction end does not reproduce the germline sequence, and a read error may be involved. This chain connects TRBV20-1 to TRBJ2-1, with D perhaps matching TRBD2 (6 bases). Germline assignment: CDR1 DFQATT and CDR2 SNEGSKA (reference sequence). The CDR3 length is 11 residues. The CDR3 here is CSASGTPLPLF. In DNA form, the CDR3 reads TGCAGTGCTAGCGGGACTCCCCTTCCTCTCTTC.

The chain employs TRBV5-4 and TRBJ1-1, with 7 bases that match TRBD1. Germline assignment: CDR1 SGHNT and CDR2 YYREEE (reference sequence). With 4 bases clipped from V and 3 bases from J, the junction kept 6 bases outside the gene matches. CDR3 length: 14 amino acids. This CDR3 is CASSTRQGYTEAFF. CDR3 nucleotides: TGTGCCAGCAGCACCCGACAGGGCTACACTGAAGCTTTCTTT.

The chain recombines TRBV2 with TRBJ1-1; unclear D gene. The CDR3 is made up of 14 amino acids. The germline gives CDR1 SNHLY, CDR2 FYNNEI. V was clipped by 8 bases and J by 3 bases, with 16 bases between them. The CDR3 DNA reads TGTGCCAGCCTACCGCCCGGGTTGGACACTGAAGCTTTCTTT. Its protein product is CASLPPGLDTEAFF.

A few counts support this clone. The V call is TRBV29-1, the J call TRBJ2-7; TRBD1 is a possible D gene (5 bases). CDR1 is SQVTM and CDR2 is ANQGSEA in the germline V gene. The CDR3 has 13 residues. Trimming removed 1 base at V and 6 bases at J, with 13 bases between. CDR3 sequence (DNA): TGCAGCGTTGAAGGTATAGATCAGGGCGAGCAGTACTTC. It is translated as CSVEGIDQGEQYF.

This rearrangement joins TRBV9 to TRBJ2-3; TRBD2 might be the D (5 bases). The CDR3 loop spans 15 amino acids. Germline V gene data show CDR1 as SGDLS and CDR2 as YYNGEE. V was trimmed by 0 bases and J by 0 bases, leaving 8 bases between them. The CDR3 sequence is CASSVGTHSTDTQYF. DNA of the CDR3: TGTGCCAGCAGCGTAGGGACTCACAGCACAGATACGCAGTATTTT. Full variable domain (remainder filled in from reference TRBV9 and TRBJ2-3): DSGVTQTPKHLITATGQRVTLRCSPRSGDLSVYWYQQSLDQGLQFLIQYYNGEERAKGNILERFSAQQFPDLHSELNLSSLELGDSALYFCASSVGTHSTDTQYFGPGTRLTVL.